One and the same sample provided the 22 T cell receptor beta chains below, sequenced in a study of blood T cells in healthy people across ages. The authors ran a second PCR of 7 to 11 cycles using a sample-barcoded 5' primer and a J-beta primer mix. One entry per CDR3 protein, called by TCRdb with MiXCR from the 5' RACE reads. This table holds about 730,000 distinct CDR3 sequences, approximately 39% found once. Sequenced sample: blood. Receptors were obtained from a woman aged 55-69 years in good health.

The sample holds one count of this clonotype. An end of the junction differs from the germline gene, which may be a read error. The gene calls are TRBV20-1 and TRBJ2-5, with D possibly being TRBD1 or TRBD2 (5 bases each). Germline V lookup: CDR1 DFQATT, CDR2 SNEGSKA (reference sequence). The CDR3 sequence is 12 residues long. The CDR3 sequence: CSAERTQETRYF. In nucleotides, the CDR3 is TGCAGTGCAGAGCGGACACAAGAGACCCGGTACTTC.

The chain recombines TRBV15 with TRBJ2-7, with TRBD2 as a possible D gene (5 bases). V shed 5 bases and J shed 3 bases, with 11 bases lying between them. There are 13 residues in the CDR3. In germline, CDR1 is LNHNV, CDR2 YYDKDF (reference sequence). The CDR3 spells CATSPDFVYEQYF. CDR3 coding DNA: TGTGCCACCAGCCCGGACTTTGTCTACGAGCAGTACTTC. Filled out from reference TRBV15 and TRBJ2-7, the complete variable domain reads DAMVIQNPRYQVTQFGKPVTLSCSQTLNHNVMYWYQQKSSQAPKLLFHYYDKDFNNEADTPDNFQSRRPNTSFCFLDIRSPGLGDTAMYLCATSPDFVYEQYFGPGTRLTVT.

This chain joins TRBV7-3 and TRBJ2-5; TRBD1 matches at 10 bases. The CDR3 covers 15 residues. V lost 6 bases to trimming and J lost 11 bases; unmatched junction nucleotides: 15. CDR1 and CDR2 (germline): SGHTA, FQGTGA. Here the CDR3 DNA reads TGTGCCAGCAGTTCGACCGGGACAGGGGATCGTGAGCAGTACTTC. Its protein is CASSSTGTGDREQYF.

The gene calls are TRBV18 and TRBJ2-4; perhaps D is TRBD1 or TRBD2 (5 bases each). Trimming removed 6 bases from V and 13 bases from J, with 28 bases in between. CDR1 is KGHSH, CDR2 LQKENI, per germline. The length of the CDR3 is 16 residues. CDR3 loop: CASSPSGTPTYNEQYF. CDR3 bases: TGTGCCAGCTCTCCCTCCGGGACGCCGACCTACAATGAGCAGTACTTC.

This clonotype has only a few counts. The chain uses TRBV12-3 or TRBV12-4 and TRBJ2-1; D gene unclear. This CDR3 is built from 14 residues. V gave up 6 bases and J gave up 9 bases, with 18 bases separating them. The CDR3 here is CASSRLGRFGEQFF. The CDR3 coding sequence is TGTGCCAGCAGCCGACTGGGTAGGTTCGGTGAGCAGTTCTTC.

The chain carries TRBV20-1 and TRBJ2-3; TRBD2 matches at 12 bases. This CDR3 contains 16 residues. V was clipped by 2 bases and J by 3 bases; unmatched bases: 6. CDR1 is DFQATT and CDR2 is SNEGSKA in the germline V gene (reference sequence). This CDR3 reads CSARSWTSGTTDTQYF. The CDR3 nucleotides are TGCAGTGCTAGATCATGGACTAGCGGGACTACAGATACGCAGTATTTT.

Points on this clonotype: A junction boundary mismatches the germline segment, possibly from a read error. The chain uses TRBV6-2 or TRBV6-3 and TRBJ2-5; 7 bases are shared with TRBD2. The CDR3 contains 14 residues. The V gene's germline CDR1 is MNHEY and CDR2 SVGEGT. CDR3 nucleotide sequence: TGTGCCTGCAGTTCCCCTAGCGGCCAAGAGACCCAGTACTTC. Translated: CACSSPSGQETQYF.

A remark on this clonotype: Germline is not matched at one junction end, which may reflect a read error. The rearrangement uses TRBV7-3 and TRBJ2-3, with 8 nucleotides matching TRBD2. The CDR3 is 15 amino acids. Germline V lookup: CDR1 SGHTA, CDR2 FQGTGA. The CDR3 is CASRRSGGNTDMQYF. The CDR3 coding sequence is TGTGCCAGCAGAAGGAGCGGGGGAAACACAGATATGCAGTATTTT.

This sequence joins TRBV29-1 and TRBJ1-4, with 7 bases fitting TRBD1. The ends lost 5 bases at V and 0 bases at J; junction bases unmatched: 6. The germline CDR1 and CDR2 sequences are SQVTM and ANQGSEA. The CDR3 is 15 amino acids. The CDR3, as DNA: TGCAGCGTTAGGACAGGCCTTGCAACTAATGAAAAACTGTTTTTT. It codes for CSVRTGLATNEKLFF.

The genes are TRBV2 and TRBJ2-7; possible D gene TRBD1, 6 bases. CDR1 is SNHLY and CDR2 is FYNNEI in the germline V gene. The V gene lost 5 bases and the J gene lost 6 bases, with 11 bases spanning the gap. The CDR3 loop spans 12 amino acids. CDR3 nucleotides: TGTGCCAGCAGTAGGGGGAGAGGCGAGCAGTACTTC. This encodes CASSRGRGEQYF.

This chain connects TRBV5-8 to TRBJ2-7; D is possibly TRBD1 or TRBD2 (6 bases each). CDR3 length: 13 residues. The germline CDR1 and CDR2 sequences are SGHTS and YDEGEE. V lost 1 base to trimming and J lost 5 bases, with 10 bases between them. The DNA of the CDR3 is TGTGCCAGCAGCTTGCCGGGGGCCGACGAGCAGTACTTC. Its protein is CASSLPGADEQYF. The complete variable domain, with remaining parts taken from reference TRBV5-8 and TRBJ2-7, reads EAGVTQSPTHLIKTRGQQATLRCSPISGHTSVYWYQQALGLGLQFLLWYDEGEERNRGNFPPRFSGRQFPNYSSELNVNALELEDSALYLCASSLPGADEQYFGPGTRLTVT.

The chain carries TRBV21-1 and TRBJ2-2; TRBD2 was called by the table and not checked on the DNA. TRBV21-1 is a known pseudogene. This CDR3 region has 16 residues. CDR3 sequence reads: CASSKGGRLNTGELFF. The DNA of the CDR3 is TGTGCCAGCAGCAAAGGCGGGAGGCTGAACACCGGGGAGCTGTTTTTT.

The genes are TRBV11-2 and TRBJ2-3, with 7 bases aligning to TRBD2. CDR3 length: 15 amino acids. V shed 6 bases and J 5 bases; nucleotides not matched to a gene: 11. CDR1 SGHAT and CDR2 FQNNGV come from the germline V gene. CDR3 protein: CASRPRMRELDTQYF. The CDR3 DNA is TGTGCCAGCAGGCCGCGGATGCGGGAGTTAGATACGCAGTATTTT.

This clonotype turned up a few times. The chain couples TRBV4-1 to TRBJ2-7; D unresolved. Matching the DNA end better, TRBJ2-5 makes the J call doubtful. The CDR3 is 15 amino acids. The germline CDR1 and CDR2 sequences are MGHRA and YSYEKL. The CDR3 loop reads CASSQDVHTARTQYF. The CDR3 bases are TGCGCCAGCAGCCAAGATGTCCACACTGCTCGGACCCAGTACTTC.

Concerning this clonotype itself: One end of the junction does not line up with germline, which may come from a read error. The CDR3 loop reads CARSRRTSGSTDTQYF. Here the CDR3 DNA reads TGTGCCCGCAGCCGTCGGACTAGCGGGAGCACAGATACGCAGTATTTT. This chain uses TRBV3-1 with TRBJ2-3, with 11 bases matching TRBD2. CDR1 is LGHDT, CDR2 YNNKEL, per germline (reference sequence). The CDR3 has 16 amino acids.

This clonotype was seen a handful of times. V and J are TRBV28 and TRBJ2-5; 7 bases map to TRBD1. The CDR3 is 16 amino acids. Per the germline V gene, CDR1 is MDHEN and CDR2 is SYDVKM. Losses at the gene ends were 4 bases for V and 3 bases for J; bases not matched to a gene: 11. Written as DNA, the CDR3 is TGTGCCAGCAGTTCGGGGTTGACAGGGCGGGAAGAGACCCAGTACTTC. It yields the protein CASSSGLTGREETQYF.

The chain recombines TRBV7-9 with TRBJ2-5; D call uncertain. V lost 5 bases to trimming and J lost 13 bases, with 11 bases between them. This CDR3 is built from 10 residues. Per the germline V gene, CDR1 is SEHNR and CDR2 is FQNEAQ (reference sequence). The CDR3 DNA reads TGTGCCAGCAGCATTGGACCGCCGTACTTC. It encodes CASSIGPPYF.

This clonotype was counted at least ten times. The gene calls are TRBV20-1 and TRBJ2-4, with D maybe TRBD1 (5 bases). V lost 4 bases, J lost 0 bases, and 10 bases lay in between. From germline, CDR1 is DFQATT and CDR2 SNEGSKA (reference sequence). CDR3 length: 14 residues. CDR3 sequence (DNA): TGCAGTGCTACAGGGTTATTAGCCAAAAACATTCAGTACTTC. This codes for CSATGLLAKNIQYF.

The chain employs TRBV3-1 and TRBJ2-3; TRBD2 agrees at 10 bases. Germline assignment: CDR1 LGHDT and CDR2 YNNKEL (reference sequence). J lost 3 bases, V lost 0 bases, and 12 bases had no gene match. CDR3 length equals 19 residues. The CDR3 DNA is TGTGCCAGCAGCCAAGATTCCCCCGGTCTAGCGGGAGCAACAGATACGCAGTATTTT. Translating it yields CASSQDSPGLAGATDTQYF.

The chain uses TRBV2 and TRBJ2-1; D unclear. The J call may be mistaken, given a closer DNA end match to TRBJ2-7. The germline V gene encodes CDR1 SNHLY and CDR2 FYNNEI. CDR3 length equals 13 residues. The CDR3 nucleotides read TGTGCCAGCAGTGAAGACACCTACAATGAGCAGTACTTC. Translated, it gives CASSEDTYNEQYF.

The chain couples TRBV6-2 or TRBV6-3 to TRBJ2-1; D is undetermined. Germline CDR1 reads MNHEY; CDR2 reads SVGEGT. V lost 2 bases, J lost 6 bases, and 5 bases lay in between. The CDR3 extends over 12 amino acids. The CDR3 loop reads CASSYELNEQFF. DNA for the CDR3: TGTGCCAGCAGTTACGAGCTCAATGAGCAGTTCTTC.

The CDR3 coding sequence is TGTGCCAGCAGTGAAGCTTCCGGGAGCAACACTGAAGCTTTCTTT. Amino acid sequence: CASSEASGSNTEAFF. The chain recombines TRBV6-1 with TRBJ1-1; D remains ambiguous. Germline-derived CDR1 and CDR2 are MNHNS and SASEGT. The CDR3 runs 15 residues. The V end was cut by 0 bases, the J end by 2 bases, with 10 bases between.